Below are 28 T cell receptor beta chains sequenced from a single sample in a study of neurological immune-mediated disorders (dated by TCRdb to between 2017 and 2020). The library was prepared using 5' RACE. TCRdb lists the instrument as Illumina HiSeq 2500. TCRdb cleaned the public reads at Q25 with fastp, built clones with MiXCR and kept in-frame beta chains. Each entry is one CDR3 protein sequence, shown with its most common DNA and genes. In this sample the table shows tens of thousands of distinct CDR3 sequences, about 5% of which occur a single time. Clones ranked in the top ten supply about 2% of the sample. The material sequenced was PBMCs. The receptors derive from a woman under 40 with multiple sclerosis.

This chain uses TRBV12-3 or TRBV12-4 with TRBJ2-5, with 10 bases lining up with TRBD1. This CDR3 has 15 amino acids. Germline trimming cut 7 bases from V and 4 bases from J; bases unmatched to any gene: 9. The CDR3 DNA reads TGTGCCAGCACCACCAGGGGACAGGGGATAGAGACCCAGTACTTC. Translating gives CASTTRGQGIETQYF.

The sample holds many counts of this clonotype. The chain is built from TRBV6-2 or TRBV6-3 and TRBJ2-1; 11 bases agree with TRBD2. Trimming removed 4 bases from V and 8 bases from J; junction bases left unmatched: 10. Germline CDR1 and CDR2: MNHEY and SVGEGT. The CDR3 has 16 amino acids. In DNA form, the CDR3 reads TGTGCCAGCAGTTCGGTAGCGGGGGGGATAAAGGATGAGCAGTTCTTC. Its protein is CASSSVAGGIKDEQFF.

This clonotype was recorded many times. The CDR3: CASSRSLAGARDTQYF. DNA for the CDR3: TGTGCCAGCAGCCGTTCACTAGCGGGGGCTCGAGATACGCAGTATTTT. The chain is built from TRBV3-1 and TRBJ2-3; 11 bases fit TRBD2. The germline gives CDR1 LGHDT, CDR2 YNNKEL (reference sequence). The length of the CDR3 is 16 residues. V lost 4 bases and J lost 5; bases outside the gene matches: 8.

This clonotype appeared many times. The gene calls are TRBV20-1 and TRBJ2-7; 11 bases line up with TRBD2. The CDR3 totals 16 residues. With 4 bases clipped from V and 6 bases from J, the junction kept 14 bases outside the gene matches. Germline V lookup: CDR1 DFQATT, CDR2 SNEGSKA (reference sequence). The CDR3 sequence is CSATTPRLAGSIEQYF. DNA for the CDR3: TGCAGTGCTACCACTCCGAGACTAGCGGGGTCCATCGAGCAGTACTTC.

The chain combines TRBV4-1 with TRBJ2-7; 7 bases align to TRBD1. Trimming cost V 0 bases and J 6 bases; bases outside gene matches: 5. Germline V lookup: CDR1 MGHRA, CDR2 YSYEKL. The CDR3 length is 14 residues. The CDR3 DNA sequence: TGCGCCAGCAGCCAAGATTTGACAGGGTTCGAGCAGTACGTC. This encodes CASSQDLTGFEQYV.

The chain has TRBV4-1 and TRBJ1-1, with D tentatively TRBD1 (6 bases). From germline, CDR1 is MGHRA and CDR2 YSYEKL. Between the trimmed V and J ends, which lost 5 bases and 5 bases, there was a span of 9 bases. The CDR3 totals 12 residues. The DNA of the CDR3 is TGCGCCAGCAGCGCCCAGGGGACTGAAGCTTTCTTT. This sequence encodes CASSAQGTEAFF.

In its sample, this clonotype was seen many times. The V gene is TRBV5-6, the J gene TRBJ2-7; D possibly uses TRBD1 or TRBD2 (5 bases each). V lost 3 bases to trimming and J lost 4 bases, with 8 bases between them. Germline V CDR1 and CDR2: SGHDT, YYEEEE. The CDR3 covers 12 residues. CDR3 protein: CASSSGPYEQYF. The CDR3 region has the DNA TGTGCCAGCAGCTCGGGACCATACGAGCAGTACTTC.

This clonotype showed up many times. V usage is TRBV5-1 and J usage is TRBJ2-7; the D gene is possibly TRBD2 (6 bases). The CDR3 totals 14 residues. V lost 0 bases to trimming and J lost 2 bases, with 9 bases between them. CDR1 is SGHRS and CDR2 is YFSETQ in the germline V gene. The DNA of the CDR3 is TGCGCCAGCAGCTTGGAACGGGGGACCTACGAGCAGTACTTC. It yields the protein CASSLERGTYEQYF.

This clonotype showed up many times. The CDR3 DNA sequence: TGCGCCAGCAGCCTGGGACAGGGTATCAGGAACACTGAAGCTTTCTTT. Its translation is CASSLGQGIRNTEAFF. The chain carries TRBV5-1 and TRBJ1-1, with 9 bases aligning to TRBD1. Germline CDR1 SGHRS, CDR2 YFSETQ. CDR3 length: 16 amino acids. Unmatched junction bases numbered 8, after V lost 4 bases and J lost 1 base. Using reference TRBV5-1 and TRBJ1-1 for the parts outside the CDR3, the full variable domain is KAGVTQTPRYLIKTRGQQVTLSCSPISGHRSVSWYQQTPGQGLQFLFEYFSETQRNKGNFPGRFSGRQFSNSRSEMNVSTLELGDSALYLCASSLGQGIRNTEAFFGQGTRLTVV.

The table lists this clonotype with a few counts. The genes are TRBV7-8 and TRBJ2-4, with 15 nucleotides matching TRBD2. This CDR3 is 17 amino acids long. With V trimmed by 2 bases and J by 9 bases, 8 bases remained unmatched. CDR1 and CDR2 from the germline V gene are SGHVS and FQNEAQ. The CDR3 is CASSLTRTSGGAGIQYF. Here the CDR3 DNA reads TGTGCCAGCAGCTTAACTCGGACTAGCGGGGGGGCGGGCATTCAGTACTTC.

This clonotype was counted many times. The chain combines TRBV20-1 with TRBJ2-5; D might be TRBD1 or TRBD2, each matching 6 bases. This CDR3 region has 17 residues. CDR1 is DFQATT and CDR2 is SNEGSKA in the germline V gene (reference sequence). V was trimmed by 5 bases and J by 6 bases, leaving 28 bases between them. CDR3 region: CSAPSAPRRGWGKTQYF. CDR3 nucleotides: TGCAGTGCTCCCTCAGCCCCCCGGAGGGGGTGGGGAAAGACCCAGTACTTC.

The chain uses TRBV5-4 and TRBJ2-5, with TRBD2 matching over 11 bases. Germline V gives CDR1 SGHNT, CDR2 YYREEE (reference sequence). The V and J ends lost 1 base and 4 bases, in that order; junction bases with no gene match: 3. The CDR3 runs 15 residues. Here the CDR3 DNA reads TGTGCCAGCAGCTTGTTAGCGGGGGGGCCAGAGACCCAGTACTTC. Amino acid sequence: CASSLLAGGPETQYF.

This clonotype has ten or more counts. The CDR3 sequence is CASTPGDRGGNEQFF. The CDR3 DNA sequence: TGTGCCAGCACCCCGGGGGACAGGGGAGGAAATGAGCAGTTCTTC. This chain links TRBV12-3 or TRBV12-4 with TRBJ2-1, with 10 bases matching TRBD1. The CDR3 is 15 residues long. V was pared by 7 bases and J by 7 bases, with 10 bases of the junction left unmatched.

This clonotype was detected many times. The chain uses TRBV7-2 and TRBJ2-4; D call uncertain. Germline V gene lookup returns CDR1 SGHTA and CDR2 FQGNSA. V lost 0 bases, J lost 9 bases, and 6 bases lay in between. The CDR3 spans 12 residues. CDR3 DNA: TGTGCCAGCAGCTTAGCCCCAGGCATTCAGTACTTC. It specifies CASSLAPGIQYF.

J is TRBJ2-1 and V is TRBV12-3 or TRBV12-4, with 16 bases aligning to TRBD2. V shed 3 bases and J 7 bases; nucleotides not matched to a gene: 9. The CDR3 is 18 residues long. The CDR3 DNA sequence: TGTGCCAGCAGTTTGCGAGAGGGACTAGCGGGGGGGCAAAATGAGCAGTTCTTC. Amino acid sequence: CASSLREGLAGGQNEQFF.

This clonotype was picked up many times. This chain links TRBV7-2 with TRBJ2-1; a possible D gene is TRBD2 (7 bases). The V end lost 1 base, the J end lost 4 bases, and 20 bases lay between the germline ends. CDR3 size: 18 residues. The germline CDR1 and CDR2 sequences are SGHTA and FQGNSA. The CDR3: CASSLVLGGGAIYNEQFF. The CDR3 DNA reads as TGTGCCAGCAGCTTAGTATTGGGCGGGGGCGCCATATACAATGAGCAGTTCTTC.

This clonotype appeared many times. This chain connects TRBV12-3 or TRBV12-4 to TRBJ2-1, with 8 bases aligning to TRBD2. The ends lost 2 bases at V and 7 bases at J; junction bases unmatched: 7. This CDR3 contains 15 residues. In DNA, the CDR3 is TGTGCCAGCAGTTTAACGGGGGGGGGCCTGAATGAGCAGTTCTTC. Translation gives CASSLTGGGLNEQFF.

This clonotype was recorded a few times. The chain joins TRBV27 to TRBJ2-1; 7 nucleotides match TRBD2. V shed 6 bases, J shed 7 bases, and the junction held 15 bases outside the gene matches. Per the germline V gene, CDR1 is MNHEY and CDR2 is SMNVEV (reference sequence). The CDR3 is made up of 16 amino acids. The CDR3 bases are TGTGCCAGCAGGCCCCTCATCGCCGGGGGAGGGAATGAGCAGTTCTTC. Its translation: CASRPLIAGGGNEQFF.

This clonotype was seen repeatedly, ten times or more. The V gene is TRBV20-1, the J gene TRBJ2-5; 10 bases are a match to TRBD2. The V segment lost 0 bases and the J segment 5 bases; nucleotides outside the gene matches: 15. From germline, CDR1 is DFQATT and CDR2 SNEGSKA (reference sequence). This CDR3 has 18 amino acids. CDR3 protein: CSAREIPTTLAGVETQYF. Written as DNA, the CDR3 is TGCAGTGCTAGAGAGATACCTACAACTCTAGCGGGAGTTGAGACCCAGTACTTC.

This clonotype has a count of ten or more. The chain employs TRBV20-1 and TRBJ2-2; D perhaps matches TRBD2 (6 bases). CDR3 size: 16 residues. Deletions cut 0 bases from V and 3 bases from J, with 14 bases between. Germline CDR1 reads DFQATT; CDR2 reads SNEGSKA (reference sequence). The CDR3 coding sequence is TGCAGTGCTAGAGATGCTAGCGATGGGGACACCGGGGAGCTGTTTTTT. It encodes CSARDASDGDTGELFF.

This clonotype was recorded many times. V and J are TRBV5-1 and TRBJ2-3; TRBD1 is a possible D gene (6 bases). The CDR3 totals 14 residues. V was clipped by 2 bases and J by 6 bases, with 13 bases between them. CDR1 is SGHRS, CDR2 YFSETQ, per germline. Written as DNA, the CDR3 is TGCGCCAGCAGCTTACAGGGATTCGGGGATACGCAGTATTTT. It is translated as CASSLQGFGDTQYF.

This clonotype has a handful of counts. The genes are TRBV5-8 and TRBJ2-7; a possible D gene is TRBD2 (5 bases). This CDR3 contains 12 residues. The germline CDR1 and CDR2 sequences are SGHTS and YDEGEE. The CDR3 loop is CDSSTDYYEQYV. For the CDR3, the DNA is TGTGACAGCAGCACCGACTACTACGAGCAGTACGTC.

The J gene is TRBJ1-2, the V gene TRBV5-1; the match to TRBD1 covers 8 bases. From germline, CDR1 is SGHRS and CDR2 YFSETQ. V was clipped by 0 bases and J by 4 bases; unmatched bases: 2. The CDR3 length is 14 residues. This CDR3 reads CASSLAGGGYGYTF. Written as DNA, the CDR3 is TGCGCCAGCAGCTTGGCAGGGGGCGGCTATGGCTACACCTTC.

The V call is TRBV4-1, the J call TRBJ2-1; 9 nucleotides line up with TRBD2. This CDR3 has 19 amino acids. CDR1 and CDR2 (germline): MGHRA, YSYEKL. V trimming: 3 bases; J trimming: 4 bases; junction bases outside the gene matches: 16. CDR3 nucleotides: TGCGCCAGCAGCCACCGGGTAGCGGGGGCCCCATTTAGGTACAATGAGCAGTTCTTC. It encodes CASSHRVAGAPFRYNEQFF.

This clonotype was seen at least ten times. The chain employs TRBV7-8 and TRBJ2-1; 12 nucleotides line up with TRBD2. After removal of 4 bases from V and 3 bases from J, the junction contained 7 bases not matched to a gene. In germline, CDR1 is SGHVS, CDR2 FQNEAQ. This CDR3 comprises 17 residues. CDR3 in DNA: TGTGCCAGCAGCTCAGGACTAGCGGGGCTTTTCTACAATGAGCAGTTCTTC. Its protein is CASSSGLAGLFYNEQFF.

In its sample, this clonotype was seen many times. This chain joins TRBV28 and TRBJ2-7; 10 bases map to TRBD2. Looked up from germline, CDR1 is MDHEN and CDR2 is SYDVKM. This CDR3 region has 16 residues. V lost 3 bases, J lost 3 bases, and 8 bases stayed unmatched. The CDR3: CASSLGTSGAHYEQYF. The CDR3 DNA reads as TGTGCCAGCAGTTTGGGTACTAGCGGGGCCCACTACGAGCAGTACTTC.

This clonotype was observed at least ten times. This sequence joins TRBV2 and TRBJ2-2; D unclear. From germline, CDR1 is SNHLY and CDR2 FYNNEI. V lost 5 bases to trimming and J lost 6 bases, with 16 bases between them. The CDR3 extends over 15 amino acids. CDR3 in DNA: TGTGCCAGCAGTACCTCGGACCTCGGAGCCGGGGAGCTGTTTTTT. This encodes CASSTSDLGAGELFF.

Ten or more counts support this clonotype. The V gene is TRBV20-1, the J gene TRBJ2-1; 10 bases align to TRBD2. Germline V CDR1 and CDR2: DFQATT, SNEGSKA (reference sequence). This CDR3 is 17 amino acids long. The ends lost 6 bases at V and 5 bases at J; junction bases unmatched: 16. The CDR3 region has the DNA TGCAGTGCCTCCCTGCTAGCGGGAGACGGTCTTGACAATGAGCAGTTCTTC. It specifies CSASLLAGDGLDNEQFF.